Presented here are 9 T cell receptor beta chains from one specimen sequenced in a study of blood T cell repertoires in COVID-19. The assay was immunoSEQ multiplex PCR, and TCRdb's table has in-frame clones only and misses some. The sample holds 200,000 to 250,000 clones, 92% seen once. The material sequenced was peripheral blood. The receptors derive from a man between 60 and 70 years old with COVID-19, enrolled during active disease.

The chain has TRBV2 and TRBJ1-1, with no clear D. This CDR3 is 13 amino acids long. V lost 3 bases and J 5 bases, leaving 10 bases between the germline ends. Germline-derived CDR1 and CDR2 are SNHLY and FYNNEI. The CDR3 DNA follows: TGTGCCAGCAGTGACCTGGAGGGTACTGAAGCTTTCTTT. This codes for CASSDLEGTEAFF.

V usage is TRBV12-5 and J usage is TRBJ1-1; D perhaps matches TRBD1 (5 bases). Trimming removed 8 bases at V and 4 bases at J, with 17 bases between. This CDR3 is built from 14 residues. In germline, CDR1 is LGHNT, CDR2 FRNRAP. CDR3 residues: CASSRQGLITEAFF. The CDR3 DNA sequence: TGTGCTAGTTCCCGGCAGGGATTGATCACTGAAGCTTTCTTT. Filled out from reference TRBV12-5 and TRBJ1-1, the complete variable domain reads DARVTQTPRHKVTEMGQEVTMRCQPILGHNTVFWYRQTMMQGLELLAYFRNRAPLDDSGMPKDRFSAEMPDATLATLKIQPSEPRDSAVYFCASSRQGLITEAFFGQGTRLTVV.

The chain recombines TRBV4-1 with TRBJ2-3; 7 bases are shared with TRBD2. The CDR3 covers 15 residues. Germline V lookup: CDR1 MGHRA, CDR2 YSYEKL. V was pared by 2 bases and J by 2 bases, with 4 bases of the junction left unmatched. The CDR3 coding sequence is TGCGCCAGCAGCCAAATAACTAGCGACACAGATACGCAGTATTTT. Residues: CASSQITSDTDTQYF.

This chain links TRBV7-3 with TRBJ2-3; TRBD2 is a possible D gene (7 bases). With 5 bases removed from V and 3 bases from J, the gap between germline ends came to 21 bases. This CDR3 region has 17 residues. Germline CDR1 is SGHTA and CDR2 is FQGTGA. CDR3 bases: TGTGCCAGCAGCCTACTGGGCGGGGGCTCGGATACAGATACGCAGTATTTT. Translating it yields CASSLLGGGSDTDTQYF. The full variable domain, with the rest looked up from reference TRBV7-3 and TRBJ2-3, is GAGVSQTPSNKVTEKGKYVELRCDPISGHTALYWYRQSLGQGPEFLIYFQGTGAADDSGLPNDRFFAVRPEGSVSTLKIQRTERGDSAVYLCASSLLGGGSDTDTQYFGPGTRLTVL.

DNA for the CDR3: TGTGCCAGTAGTAGGGACAGGGGAAGCGACAATGAGCAGTTCTTC. It specifies CASSRDRGSDNEQFF. V and J are TRBV19 and TRBJ2-1; 10 bases are shared with TRBD1. The ends lost 4 bases at V and 5 bases at J; junction bases unmatched: 5. The CDR3 has 15 residues. In germline, CDR1 is LNHDA, CDR2 SQIVND (reference sequence).

This chain connects TRBV7-2 to TRBJ2-2; TRBD1 matches at 7 bases. Germline CDR1 and CDR2: SGHTA and FQGNSA. The CDR3 consists of 13 residues. V shed 6 bases, J shed 9 bases, and the junction held 7 bases outside the gene matches. In nucleotides, the CDR3 is TGTGCCAGCAGGCCAGGGGGTGTGAGGGAGCTGTTTTTT. It specifies CASRPGGVRELFF. Variable domain in full (rest from reference TRBV7-2 and TRBJ2-2): GAGVSQSPSNKVTEKGKDVELRCDPISGHTALYWYRQSLGQGLEFLIYFQGNSAPDKSGLPSDRFSAERTGGSVSTLTIQRTQQEDSAVYLCASRPGGVRELFFGEGSRLTVL.

This clone was observed once. The genes are TRBV6-5 and TRBJ1-2; 11 bases map to TRBD1. The CDR3 is 15 residues long. Germline CDR1 is MNHEY and CDR2 is SVGAGI. With V trimmed by 6 bases and J by 3 bases, 6 bases remained unmatched. The CDR3 coding sequence is TGTGCCAGCAGATCAGGACAGGGGGCGTACTATGGCTACACCTTC. Translation gives CASRSGQGAYYGYTF.

This clone was detected once. V usage is TRBV7-2 and J usage is TRBJ1-4; 10 bases map to TRBD1. The CDR3 is 15 amino acids. CDR1 and CDR2 from the germline V gene are SGHTA and FQGNSA. The junction had 6 bases not matched to a gene; V was cut back by 3 bases and J by 8 bases. CDR3 loop: CASSLTGGAWEKLFF. CDR3 DNA sequence: TGTGCCAGCAGCTTGACAGGGGGCGCCTGGGAAAAACTGTTTTTT. Full variable domain (missing parts from reference TRBV7-2 and TRBJ1-4): GAGVSQSPSNKVTEKGKDVELRCDPISGHTALYWYRQSLGQGLEFLIYFQGNSAPDKSGLPSDRFSAERTGGSVSTLTIQRTQQEDSAVYLCASSLTGGAWEKLFFGSGTQLSVL.

The V gene is TRBV18, the J gene TRBJ2-7; TRBD1 matches at 7 bases. The CDR3 is made up of 16 amino acids. The germline gives CDR1 KGHSH, CDR2 LQKENI. V trimming: 0 bases; J trimming: 2 bases; junction bases outside the gene matches: 7. The CDR3 nucleotides are TGTGCCAGCTCACCACCCGGGACAGCTCTAACCTACGAGCAGTACTTC. Translating gives CASSPPGTALTYEQYF.